This is a list of T cell receptor beta chains from one sample in a study of blood T cell repertoires in COVID-19. Measured with immunoSEQ multiplex PCR; TCRdb has only the in-frame clones, and not every one. There are 160,000 or so clones in the sample; roughly 93% occur only once, and roughly 2.3% lies in the top ten. Source material: peripheral blood. The receptor set was obtained from a man between 18 and 35 years old with acute or convalescent COVID-19. CDR3s include the opening cysteine and the closing phenylalanine or tryptophan. The D gene is left open where the match is weak. Rows may omit the clone size; those that give it use once, few, many or a size class.

D gene,V gene,clone size,J gene,CDR3 DNA,CDR3 protein
TRBD1,TRBV6-1,NA,TRBJ2-3,TGTGCCAGCAGTGAGAGACAGGGGGCCACGTCAGATACGCAGTATTTT,CASSERQGATSDTQYF
TRBD1,TRBV6-6,once,TRBJ1-1,TGTGCCAGCGTGCCGACAGGGATGAACACTGAAGCTTTCTTT,CASVPTGMNTEAFF
NA,TRBV20-1,NA,TRBJ2-7,TGCAGTGCTAGTCAGGGAGGCTACGAGCAGTACTTC,CSASQGGYEQYF
TRBD1,TRBV6-1,NA,TRBJ1-1,TGTGCCAGCAGTGACCCCGCCGGGACAGGGGGCCGTGACACTGAAGCTTTCTTT,CASSDPAGTGGRDTEAFF
TRBD1,TRBV24-1,NA,TRBJ1-2,TGTGCCACCAGTGATCCCGGGACAGACTATGGCTACACCTTC,CATSDPGTDYGYTF
TRBD1,TRBV5-1,NA,TRBJ1-2,TGCGCCAGCAGTGCCGGACAGGGGGCGAGGAGCTACACCTTC,CASSAGQGARSYTF
TRBD2,TRBV4-1,NA,TRBJ2-1,TGCGCCAGCAGCTTTACCAGCGGGGGGTACAATGAGCAGTTCTTC,CASSFTSGGYNEQFF
NA,TRBV4-1,NA,TRBJ1-5,TGCGCCAGCAGCCAAAGATTGGGGCAGGGACTGCAGCCCCAGCATTTT,CASSQRLGQGLQPQHF
TRBD2,TRBV9,NA,TRBJ2-1,TGTGCCAGCAGCGTAGAGACTAGCGGTCTGGGGGAGCAGTTCTTC,CASSVETSGLGEQFF
NA,TRBV24-1,NA,TRBJ2-1,TGTGCCACCAGTACCGGGTCGTCGTTCAATGAGCAGTTCTTC,CATSTGSSFNEQFF
NA,TRBV6-5,NA,TRBJ2-7,TGTGCCAGCAGGCGCACAGGTTACGAGCAGTACTTC,CASRRTGYEQYF
TRBD1,TRBV7-9,NA,TRBJ1-1,TGTGCCAGCAGCTTAGGTAGGGACAGGGGCCGCGTGGCGAGTGAAGCTTTCTTT,CASSLGRDRGRVASEAFF
TRBD1,TRBV5-4,NA,TRBJ2-6,TGTGCCAGCAGCACTCCGACAGGGATCTCGGGGGGGGCCAACGTCCTGACTTTC,CASSTPTGISGGANVLTF
TRBD2,TRBV3-1/TRBV3-2,NA,TRBJ2-1,TGTGCCAGCAGCTCGGTAGCGGGAGGGGGAAATGAGCAGTTCTTC,CASSSVAGGGNEQFF
NA,TRBV19,NA,TRBJ1-6,TGTGCCAGTAGGCCAGTTATTAATAATTCACCCCTCCACTTT,CASRPVINNSPLHF
NA,TRBV19,NA,TRBJ1-1,TGTGCCAGTAGTGCAACAGGTGACACTGAAGCTTTCTTT,CASSATGDTEAFF
TRBD1,TRBV5-4,once,TRBJ2-1,TGTGCCAGCAGCAACAGGGGCGGGAATGAGCAGTTCTTC,CASSNRGGNEQFF
NA,TRBV11-2,NA,TRBJ1-2,TGTGCCAGCAGCTTGAGTACAGGGATAGGTGGCTACACCTTC,CASSLSTGIGGYTF
TRBD2,TRBV9,NA,TRBJ2-2,TGTGCCAGCAGCGTAAGGCGGGGGAGGAACACCGGGGAGCTGTTTTTT,CASSVRRGRNTGELFF
NA,TRBV5-1,once,TRBJ1-2,TGCGCCAGCAGGGAGGGAGTCTATGGCTACACCTTC,CASREGVYGYTF
TRBD2,TRBV7-8,few,TRBJ2-7,TGTGCCAGCACTTCTAGCGGGGGAACCTACGAGCAGTACTTC,CASTSSGGTYEQYF
NA,TRBV6-5,NA,TRBJ1-1,TGTGCCAGCAGTTACCGCCGGGGGTGGACTGAAGCTTTCTTT,CASSYRRGWTEAFF
NA,TRBV2,NA,TRBJ1-1,TGTGCCAGCAGTGAAAGGCGGGGGGCGGACACTGAAGCTTTCTTT,CASSERRGADTEAFF
TRBD2,TRBV11-2,NA,TRBJ2-6,TGTGCCAGCAGCCCCTGGGGGGGGGTCGGGGCCAACGTCCTGACTTTC,CASSPWGGVGANVLTF
NA,TRBV9,NA,TRBJ2-7,TGTGCCAGCAGCCCCCGAGGCGTATACGAGCAGTACTTC,CASSPRGVYEQYF
TRBD1,TRBV7-8,NA,TRBJ2-7,TGTGCCAGCAGCTTAGGACAGGGGATCGCGAACTTC,CASSLGQGIANF
TRBD1,TRBV29-1,NA,TRBJ1-2,TGCAGCGTTCCCCGCGACAGGGGTGGCTACACCTTC,CSVPRDRGGYTF
TRBD2,TRBV30,once,TRBJ2-1,TGTGCCTGGAGTCTTCGTGGGGCGGGGGGCAATGAGCAGTTCTTC,CAWSLRGAGGNEQFF
NA,TRBV27,NA,TRBJ1-2,TGTGCCAGCAGTCTTTACCGGACAGAGGGCTATGGCTACACCTTC,CASSLYRTEGYGYTF
NA,TRBV27,NA,TRBJ1-1,TGTGCCAGCAGTTGGAGGACCGGCACTGAAGCTTTCTTT,CASSWRTGTEAFF
NA,TRBV13,NA,TRBJ2-2,TGTGCCAGCAGCACAGTTGGGACTAACACCGGGGAGCTGTTTTTT,CASSTVGTNTGELFF
TRBD2,TRBV27,NA,TRBJ2-3,TGTGCCAGCAGTTTATCCGCGCCCGCGATTACTAGCGGGGGGGAAGATACGCAGTATTTT,CASSLSAPAITSGGEDTQYF
TRBD2,TRBV7-8,NA,TRBJ2-7,TGTGCCAGCAGCTTAGCCGGGGGGGGGTCCTACGAGCAGTACTTC,CASSLAGGGSYEQYF
NA,TRBV27,NA,TRBJ1-1,TGTGCCAGCAGACGACAATCCTCCCCGTCTGAAGCTTTCTTT,CASRRQSSPSEAFF
NA,TRBV5-1,once,TRBJ2-7,TGCGCCAGCAGCTTGAACGCGGGGCCCTACGAGCAGTACTTC,CASSLNAGPYEQYF
TRBD1,TRBV9,few,TRBJ1-1,TGTGCCAGCAGCCCCCCGGGACAGGGTTTTACTGAAGCTTTCTTT,CASSPPGQGFTEAFF
TRBD2,TRBV6-6,once,TRBJ2-3,TGTGCCAGCAGTTACGGGCCTAGCGGCGGCACAGATACGCAGTATTTT,CASSYGPSGGTDTQYF
TRBD1,TRBV7-7,once,TRBJ2-5,TGTGCCAGCAGTAGAGACAGGGCACTCCAAGAGACCCAGTACTTC,CASSRDRALQETQYF
NA,TRBV7-6,NA,TRBJ1-1,TGTGCCAGCAGCCGCCCTGCCGGGACATTGAACACTGAAGCTTTCTTT,CASSRPAGTLNTEAFF
NA,TRBV30,NA,TRBJ2-3,TGTGCCTGGAATGCCCAGTTATCTGCAGATACGCAGTATTTT,CAWNAQLSADTQYF
NA,TRBV7-6,NA,TRBJ1-5,TGTGCCAGCAGCTTAGGTATAACAGAACAGCATTTT,CASSLGITEQHF
TRBD1,TRBV19,NA,TRBJ1-2,TGTGCCAGTAGTATTAGGGACAGGCTCGATGGCTACACCTTC,CASSIRDRLDGYTF
TRBD1,TRBV5-1,NA,TRBJ1-4,TGCGCCAGCAGCCCTAGGACAGGGGAAACTAATGAAAAACTGTTTTTT,CASSPRTGETNEKLFF
NA,TRBV5-1,NA,TRBJ1-3,TGCGCCAGCAGCTTGGGGGCAGGGGATGGAAACACCATATATTTT,CASSLGAGDGNTIYF
TRBD1,TRBV19,once,TRBJ1-2,TGTGCCAGTAGTCCGGGACAGGTGGCCTATGGCTACACCTTC,CASSPGQVAYGYTF
NA,TRBV25-1,NA,TRBJ1-3,TGTGCCAGCAGTGATGCGGGGAACTCTGGAAACACCATATATTTT,CASSDAGNSGNTIYF
NA,TRBV2,NA,TRBJ1-1,TGTGCCAGCAGAAGTACACTAATGAACACTGAAGCTTTCTTT,CASRSTLMNTEAFF
TRBD1,TRBV10-1,once,TRBJ1-2,TGCGCCAGCAGTCCGGGACAGGGTTTATATGGCTACACCTTC,CASSPGQGLYGYTF
TRBD1,TRBV5-1,NA,TRBJ1-4,TGCGCCAGCAGTTTGCCGGGGGACAGTCTTAATGAAAAACTGTTTTTT,CASSLPGDSLNEKLFF
TRBD2,TRBV5-1,NA,TRBJ2-1,TGCGCCAGCAGCATTCTAGCGGGGGAGGGCGTGGAGCAGTTCTTC,CASSILAGEGVEQFF
TRBD1,TRBV24-1,NA,TRBJ2-3,TGTGCCACGCTTCCTCTACAGGGGTTCCTAGACGCGAGCACAGATACGCAGTATTTT,CATLPLQGFLDASTDTQYF
NA,TRBV5-1,NA,TRBJ1-1,TGCGCCAGCAGCTTGGTTTCGGGGGTAACTGAAGCTTTCTTT,CASSLVSGVTEAFF
NA,TRBV5-1,once,TRBJ2-1,TGCGCCAGCGGACTGGACAGGGGGCCTAGCGGGGGTGATGAGCAGTTCTTC,CASGLDRGPSGGDEQFF
TRBD1,TRBV25-1,NA,TRBJ1-2,TGTGCCAGCAGTGATAGACAGGGCTTCTATGGCTACACCTTC,CASSDRQGFYGYTF
TRBD1,TRBV18,NA,TRBJ1-5,TGTGCCAGCTCACAAACGACAGGGTACAATCAGCCCCAGCATTTT,CASSQTTGYNQPQHF
TRBD1,TRBV6-1,NA,TRBJ1-2,TGTGCCAGCCGATACAGGGGAGATAGCTATGGCTACACCTTC,CASRYRGDSYGYTF
TRBD1,TRBV25-1,few,TRBJ2-7,TGTGCCAGTCTCCTCGGGACAGCATTTTACTTC,CASLLGTAFYF
TRBD1,TRBV3-1/TRBV3-2,NA,TRBJ1-2,TGTGCCAGCAGCCGCACTCGGGACAGCTATGGCTACACCTTC,CASSRTRDSYGYTF